This TCR beta chain comes out of a study of tumor-infiltrating lymphocytes in primary liver carcinoma. About the research overall: All patients had surgically resected primary liver carcinoma.

For this clonotype: Its antigen remains unidentified. A junction end diverges from the germline sequence, so it may reflect a read error.

Total RNA (around 500 ng) served as template for TCR beta cDNA synthesis primed by a constant-region primer. TCR beta libraries came from three nested multiplex PCR rounds using slightly modified ARM-PCR. Running 9 to 11 cycles apiece, the first two PCR rounds relied on TRBV1-TRBV30 forward primers together with a C-beta reverse primer. TCRdb recomputed calls from the multiplex PCR reads with MiXCR, one row per CDR3 protein. The sample holds 310,000 or so distinct CDR3 sequences, roughly 60% seen once. Researchers drew blood RNA from unsorted whole blood and extracted germline DNA as well. Whole-study findings and limits: Samples, which were bulk and unsorted, did not allow CD4+ and CD8+ repertoires to be compared.

Germline V gives CDR1 SGHAT, CDR2 FQNNGV. The CDR3 sequence is 14 residues long. The chain joins TRBV11-2 to TRBJ2-5; the D gene is possibly TRBD1 (6 bases). Sequences were obtained from peripheral blood. This sequence originates from a woman aged 30 to 39 with primary liver carcinoma and hepatitis B virus infection. The CDR3 sequence: CATSLTGHTGTQYF. As DNA, the CDR3 is TGTGCCACCAGCTTAACGGGACATACTGGGACCCAGTACTTC. Looking up the rest from reference TRBV11-2 and TRBJ2-5 gives the full variable domain: EAGVAQSPRYKIIEKRQSVAFWCNPISGHATLYWYQQILGQGPKLLIQFQNNGVVDDSQLPKDRFSAERLKGVDSTLKIQPAKLEDSAVYLCATSLTGHTGTQYFGPGTRLLVL.